This T cell receptor (beta chain) was sequenced in a study of blood T cells in healthy people across ages. Alongside a J-beta primer mix, a sample-barcoded 5' primer served in a second PCR lasting roughly 6 to 11 cycles. Using its own MiXCR run on the 5' RACE reads, TCRdb lists one record per CDR3 protein. The table has hundreds of thousands of distinct CDR3 sequences, approximately 65% seen once; the top ten hold around 30%. Findings of the study overall: CMV status of donors was unknown, possibly confounding expanded clonotype changes.

V was clipped by 8 bases and J by 8 bases, with 15 bases between them. The CDR3 is 12 amino acids. CDR1 is MNHEY and CDR2 is SMNVEV in the germline V gene (reference sequence). A minimum of 6 micrograms of total RNA was extracted per sample. For this clonotype: The antigen remains unidentified.

This clonotype was sampled from a man aged 25-45 years in good health. The chain combines TRBV27 with TRBJ1-2; no firm D call. Input material: blood. Written as DNA, the CDR3 is TGTGCCAGCTGTACAACGGGAGGAGGCTACACCTTC. Protein: CASCTTGGGYTF.